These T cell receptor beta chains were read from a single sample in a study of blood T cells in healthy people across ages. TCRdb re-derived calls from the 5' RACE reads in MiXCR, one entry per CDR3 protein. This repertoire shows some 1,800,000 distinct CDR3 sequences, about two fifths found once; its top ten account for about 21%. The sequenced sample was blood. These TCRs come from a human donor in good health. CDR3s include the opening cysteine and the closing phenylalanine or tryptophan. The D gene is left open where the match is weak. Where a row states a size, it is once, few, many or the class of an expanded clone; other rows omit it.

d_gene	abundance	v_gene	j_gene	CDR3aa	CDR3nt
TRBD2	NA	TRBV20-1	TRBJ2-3	CSASTSGETDTQYF	TGCAGTGCTTCCACTAGCGGGGAGACAGATACGCAGTATTTT
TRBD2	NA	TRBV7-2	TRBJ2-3	CAGSGGLATDTQYF	TGTGCCGGCAGCGGTGGACTAGCCACAGATACGCAGTATTTT
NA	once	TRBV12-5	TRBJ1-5	CASGLDVGNQPQHF	TGTGCTAGTGGTTTGGATGTAGGGAATCAGCCCCAGCATTTT
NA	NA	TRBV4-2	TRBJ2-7	CASSRSHTIPSSYEQYF	TGTGCCAGCAGCCGCTCCCATACCATCCCAAGCTCCTACGAGCAGTACTTC
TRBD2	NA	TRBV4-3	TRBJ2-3	CASSQDPRLAGGKGSTDTQYF	TGCGCCAGCAGCCAAGATCCCCGACTAGCGGGGGGGAAAGGCAGCACAGATACGCAGTATTTT
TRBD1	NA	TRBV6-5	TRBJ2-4	CASSTPPGQGLQEQYF	TGTGCCAGCAGTACTCCCCCAGGACAGGGATTGCAAGAGCAGTACTTC
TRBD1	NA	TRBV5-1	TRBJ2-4	CASSLDRGSIQYF	TGCGCCAGCAGCTTGGACAGGGGGAGCATTCAGTACTTC
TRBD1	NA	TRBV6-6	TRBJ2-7	CASRPAGGFGEQYF	TGTGCCAGCAGACCTGCAGGGGGCTTCGGGGAGCAGTACTTC
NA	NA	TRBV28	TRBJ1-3	CASSKPRASGNTIYF	TGTGCCAGCAGTAAGCCACGGGCTTCCGGAAACACCATATATTTT
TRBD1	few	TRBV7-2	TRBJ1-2	CASSLASLGRGVDGYTF	TGTGCCAGCAGCTTAGCCTCACTAGGCAGGGGGGTAGATGGCTACACCTTC
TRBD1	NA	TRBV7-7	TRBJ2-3	CASSKDRATDTQYF	TGTGCCAGCAGCAAAGACAGGGCCACAGATACGCAGTATTTT
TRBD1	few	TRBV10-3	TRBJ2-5	CAIRGQGGETQYF	TGTGCCATCAGAGGACAGGGAGGCGAGACCCAGTACTTC
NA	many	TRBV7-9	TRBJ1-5	CASSLGAQPQHF	TGTGCCAGCAGCTTAGGGGCGCAGCCCCAGCATTTT
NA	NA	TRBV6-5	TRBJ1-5	CASLQGNQPQHF	TGTGCCAGCCTACAGGGTAATCAGCCCCAGCATTTT
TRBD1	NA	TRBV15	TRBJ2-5	CATSRDWTGQETQYF	TGTGCCACCAGCAGAGATTGGACAGGTCAAGAGACCCAGTACTTC
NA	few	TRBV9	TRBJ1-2	CASSVGSNNYGYTF	TGTGCCAGCAGCGTCGGGTCTAATAACTATGGCTACACCTTC